Presented here are 24 T cell receptor beta chains from one specimen sequenced in a study of shared clonotypes between healthy human individuals (dated by TCRdb to 2018 to 2021). Library method: the immunoSEQ multiplex PCR assay. The immuneACCESS repertoire file appears here via TCRdb, limited to in-frame rearrangements. These files lack a portion of the clones; in checked studies, under half of the deficit traces to unresolved V genes, and the cause of the others is not known. This sample has approximately 510,000 clones in its table, and 70% to 80% of those were observed once. The ten biggest clones cover approximately 12% of the sample. Input material: PBMCs. Receptors were obtained from a woman in her thirties or forties in good health. Some clones in this sample may be carry-over from other donors' samples.

V is TRBV2 and J is TRBJ2-7; D is unresolved. Germline V gene sequence: CDR1 SNHLY, CDR2 FYNNEI. CDR3 length equals 15 residues. V dropped 1 base and J dropped 0 bases, with 10 bases sitting between them. CDR3 nucleotides: TGTGCCAGCAGTGAAGAACAGCTTACCTCCTACGAGCAGTACTTC. Translation: CASSEEQLTSYEQYF.

The CDR3 DNA reads TGTGCCAGCAGCTTAGCGGACACGGGGATTCCGGACGAGCAGTACTTC. Translation gives CASSLADTGIPDEQYF. This chain uses TRBV7-9 with TRBJ2-7; either TRBD1 or TRBD2 may fit D (5 bases each). Trimming removed 0 bases from V and 5 bases from J, with 17 bases in between. Germline CDR1 SEHNR, CDR2 FQNEAQ (reference sequence). This CDR3 contains 16 residues.

This clone came up once. V is TRBV18 and J is TRBJ1-5, with no clear D. Germline V gene sequence: CDR1 KGHSH, CDR2 LQKENI. The CDR3 has 13 residues. V was trimmed by 3 bases and J by 5 bases, leaving 8 bases between them. The CDR3 is CASSPVLDQPQHF. The CDR3 DNA reads TGTGCCAGCTCACCGGTTTTAGATCAGCCCCAGCATTTT.

The rearrangement links TRBV19 to TRBJ2-3, with D possibly being TRBD1 (5 bases). CDR3 length: 14 amino acids. Germline loops: CDR1 LNHDA, CDR2 SQIVND (reference sequence). With 5 bases removed from V and 1 base from J, the gap between germline ends came to 10 bases. The CDR3 nucleotides are TGTGCCAGTAGTCAGGGTGTGGGCACAGATACGCAGTATTTT. This gives the protein CASSQGVGTDTQYF.

The V call is TRBV4-2, the J call TRBJ2-7; weak D call: TRBD1 (6 bases). This CDR3 is built from 15 residues. In germline, CDR1 is LGHNA, CDR2 YNFKEQ. V was cut by 1 base and J by 3 bases, with 13 bases left in between. CDR3 loop: CASSQVQGSDYEQYF. In DNA, the CDR3 is TGTGCCAGCAGCCAAGTTCAGGGGTCGGACTACGAGCAGTACTTC.

V usage is TRBV19 and J usage is TRBJ2-4, with a weak D call TRBD2 (6 bases). CDR1 is LNHDA, CDR2 SQIVND, per germline (reference sequence). Between the trimmed V and J ends, which lost 7 bases and 3 bases, there was a span of 13 bases. The CDR3 is made up of 14 amino acids. The CDR3 coding sequence is TGTGCCAGTAATCAGTTCGGGGGCAAAAACATTCAGTACTTC. This encodes CASNQFGGKNIQYF. The variable domain in full, with the rest retrieved from reference TRBV19 and TRBJ2-4, is DGGITQSPKYLFRKEGQNVTLSCEQNLNHDAMYWYRQDPGQGLRLIYYSQIVNDFQKGDIAEGYSVSREKKESFPLTVTSAQKNPTAFYLCASNQFGGKNIQYFGAGTRLSVL.

The chain carries TRBV7-2 and TRBJ1-1; D remains ambiguous. Trimming left V 9 bases short and J 4 bases short, with 15 bases between. Germline assignment: CDR1 SGHTA and CDR2 FQGNSA. The CDR3 contains 13 residues. The chain's CDR3 is CASSNVGSTEAFF. Written as DNA, the CDR3 is TGTGCCAGTAGTAACGTGGGGAGCACTGAAGCTTTCTTT.

The chain couples TRBV18 to TRBJ1-3, with a possible D match to TRBD1 (5 bases). Trimming cost V 4 bases and J 2 bases, with 6 bases left between them. The germline V gene has CDR1 KGHSH and CDR2 LQKENI. The CDR3 runs 13 residues. The CDR3 DNA follows: TGTGCCAGCTCACAGACAGCTGGAAACACCATATATTTT. Protein: CASSQTAGNTIYF.

J is TRBJ2-1 and V is TRBV27, with 7 bases lining up with TRBD1. The CDR3 spans 14 residues. The V gene's germline CDR1 is MNHEY and CDR2 SMNVEV (reference sequence). V shed 0 bases, J shed 15 bases, and the junction held 11 bases outside the gene matches. The CDR3 DNA reads TGTGCCAGCAGTTTATCTTCTTTGGGGACAGTAACGTTCTTC. This codes for CASSLSSLGTVTFF.

The rearrangement uses TRBV2 and TRBJ2-2, with a weak D call TRBD2 (5 bases). Trimming removed 1 base from V and 4 bases from J, with 13 bases in between. This CDR3 spans 16 amino acids. Per germline, CDR1 SNHLY and CDR2 FYNNEI. CDR3 sequence: CASSEERPPATGELFF. DNA of the CDR3: TGTGCCAGCAGTGAAGAGCGGCCCCCAGCCACCGGGGAGCTGTTTTTT.

The genes are TRBV19 and TRBJ1-4; TRBD1 agrees at 8 bases. J was trimmed by 7 bases and V by 4 bases; bases with no gene match: 5. CDR3 length: 14 residues. CDR1 and CDR2 (germline): LNHDA, SQIVND (reference sequence). CDR3 DNA sequence: TGTGCCAGTAGTACGACAGGGGTTGCTGAAAAACTGTTTTTT. It specifies CASSTTGVAEKLFF.

The chain employs TRBV27 and TRBJ2-7, with TRBD2 as a possible D gene (7 bases). The germline V and J ends were trimmed by 5 bases and 5 bases, with 16 bases remaining between them. Looked up from germline, CDR1 is MNHEY and CDR2 is SMNVEV (reference sequence). The CDR3 covers 14 residues. The chain's CDR3 is CASSPPGGWDEQYF. The CDR3 nucleotides are TGTGCCAGCAGTCCCCCGGGGGGCTGGGACGAGCAGTACTTC.

The J gene is TRBJ1-3, the V gene TRBV2; possible D gene TRBD1, 5 bases. Trimming left V 3 bases short and J 4 bases short, with 13 bases between. This CDR3 is 15 amino acids long. Germline V gene sequence: CDR1 SNHLY, CDR2 FYNNEI. CDR3 nucleotides: TGTGCCAGCAGTGATCGAGGTGGGGGAGGAAACACCATATATTTT. It codes for CASSDRGGGGNTIYF.

This chain joins TRBV28 and TRBJ2-5, with D tentatively TRBD2 (5 bases). V was pared by 7 bases and J by 5 bases, with 14 bases between. The CDR3 spans 13 residues. CDR1 is MDHEN, CDR2 SYDVKM, per germline. As DNA, the CDR3 is TGTGCCAGCAAAACCGCGGGTTTGGAGACCCAGTACTTC. Translation gives CASKTAGLETQYF.

The chain carries TRBV5-4 and TRBJ2-7; possibly TRBD1 or TRBD2 for D (6 bases each). In germline, CDR1 is SGHNT, CDR2 YYREEE (reference sequence). CDR3 length: 16 amino acids. Trimming pared 0 bases from V and 3 bases from J, leaving 16 bases between. The CDR3 here is CASSLAGASDLYEQYF. The CDR3 bases are TGTGCCAGCAGCTTGGCGGGGGCTAGCGATCTCTACGAGCAGTACTTC.

This clone was observed a few times. Other DNA sequences in the same sample also yield this CDR3. The rearrangement uses TRBV7-2 and TRBJ2-1, with 8 bases aligning to TRBD2. The trim removed 0 bases at V and 0 bases at J, leaving 1 base unmatched. The length of the CDR3 is 16 residues. The V gene's germline CDR1 is SGHTA and CDR2 FQGNSA. The CDR3 is CASSLAGTSSYNEQFF. CDR3 bases: TGTGCCAGCAGCTTAGCCGGGACTAGCTCCTACAATGAGCAGTTCTTC.

This clone came up a few times. V and J are TRBV14 and TRBJ2-5, with 10 positions matching TRBD2. Germline V gives CDR1 SGHDN, CDR2 FVKESK. This CDR3 contains 15 residues. V shed 4 bases, J shed 4 bases, and the junction held 6 bases outside the gene matches. The CDR3 sequence: CASSLGVAGGETQYF. The CDR3 region has the DNA TGTGCCAGCAGCCTTGGAGTAGCGGGAGGAGAGACCCAGTACTTC.

The chain uses TRBV14 and TRBJ2-3, with D possibly matching TRBD2 (6 bases). The V and J ends lost 4 bases and 5 bases respectively, with 13 bases between them. Germline CDR1 and CDR2: SGHDN and FVKESK. The CDR3 contains 14 residues. CDR3 sequence: CASSLAAPGDTQYF. Here the CDR3 DNA reads TGTGCCAGCAGCCTAGCGGCCCCCGGAGATACGCAGTATTTT.

The J gene is TRBJ2-3, the V gene TRBV13; 10 bases are shared with TRBD2. The V gene end was trimmed by 6 bases and the J gene end by 8 bases; junction bases not matched to a gene: 11. CDR3 length equals 15 residues. CDR1 is PRHDT and CDR2 is FYEKMQ in the germline V gene (reference sequence). The CDR3 coding sequence is TGTGCCAGCAGACCTACTAGCGGGGCCCTCGGTACGCAGTATTTT. Its translation: CASRPTSGALGTQYF. Full variable domain (rest looked up from reference TRBV13 and TRBJ2-3): AAGVIQSPRHLIKEKRETATLKCYPIPRHDTVYWYQQGPGQDPQFLISFYEKMQSDKGSIPDRFSAQQFSDYHSELNMSSLELGDSALYFCASRPTSGALGTQYFGPGTRLTVL.

The chain carries TRBV28 and TRBJ1-2, with D unclear. The CDR3 sequence is 14 residues long. Trimming removed 3 bases from V and 8 bases from J, with 16 bases in between. Germline V lookup: CDR1 MDHEN, CDR2 SYDVKM. DNA of the CDR3: TGTGCCAGCAGTTTCGGGCAGGCTCGAATGGGCTACACCTTC. It specifies CASSFGQARMGYTF.

This rearrangement joins TRBV27 to TRBJ1-2; the D gene is possibly TRBD1 (5 bases). V gave up 2 bases and J gave up 3 bases, with 10 bases separating them. The CDR3 length is 14 residues. Germline V gene data show CDR1 as MNHEY and CDR2 as SMNVEV (reference sequence). As DNA, the CDR3 is TGTGCCAGCAGTTTAGGTAGACAGCACTATGGCTACACCTTC. Its translation is CASSLGRQHYGYTF.

J is TRBJ2-1 and V is TRBV11-3; D perhaps matches TRBD1 (5 bases). With 4 bases removed from V and 6 bases from J, the gap between germline ends came to 10 bases. There are 13 residues in the CDR3. Germline loops: CDR1 SGHNT, CDR2 YENEEA. CDR3: CASSWGPFNEQFF. The CDR3 coding sequence is TGTGCCAGCAGCTGGGGCCCTTTCAATGAGCAGTTCTTC.

The chain carries TRBV18 and TRBJ2-1, with TRBD1 identical over 7 bases. The CDR3 is made up of 16 amino acids. Trimming cost V 4 bases and J 0 bases; bases outside gene matches: 6. Germline V lookup: CDR1 KGHSH, CDR2 LQKENI. For the CDR3, the DNA is TGTGCCAGCTCACTACGGACAGGTAGCTCCTACAATGAGCAGTTCTTC. Translated, it gives CASSLRTGSSYNEQFF.

The chain couples TRBV6-1 to TRBJ1-2, with D perhaps TRBD1 (6 bases). The CDR3 is 18 residues long. Per germline, CDR1 MNHNS and CDR2 SASEGT. V lost 3 bases to trimming and J lost 2 bases, with 22 bases between them. The CDR3 loop reads CASSEYPPPTGPNYGYTF. CDR3 sequence (DNA): TGTGCCAGCAGTGAGTACCCCCCTCCGACAGGCCCCAACTATGGCTACACCTTC.